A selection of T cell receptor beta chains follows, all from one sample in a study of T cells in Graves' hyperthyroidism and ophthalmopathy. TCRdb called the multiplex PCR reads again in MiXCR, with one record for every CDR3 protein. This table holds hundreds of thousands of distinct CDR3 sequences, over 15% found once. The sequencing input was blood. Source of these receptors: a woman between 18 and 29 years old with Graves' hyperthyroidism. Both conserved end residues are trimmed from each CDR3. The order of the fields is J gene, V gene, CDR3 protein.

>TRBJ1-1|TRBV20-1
SARAGTGVNTEAF
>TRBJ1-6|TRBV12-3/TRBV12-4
ASSLVNSPLH
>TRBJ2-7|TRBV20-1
SARDDGNYEQY
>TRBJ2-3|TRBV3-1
ASSARTVALKDTQY
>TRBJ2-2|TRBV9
ASSGAELGLF
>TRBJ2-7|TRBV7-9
ASSGQPLGTSSYEQY
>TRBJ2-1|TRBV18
ASSPPLTGQYNEQF
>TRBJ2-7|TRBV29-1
SVEYDTYEQY
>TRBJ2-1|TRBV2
ASSEGSGVEQF
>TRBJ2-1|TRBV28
ASSLTASGSRNEQF
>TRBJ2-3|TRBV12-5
ASGLVPWGQKQETQY
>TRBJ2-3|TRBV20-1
SAYFGTDTQY
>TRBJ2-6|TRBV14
ASNQAVRAGANVLT
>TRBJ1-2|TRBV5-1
ASSNRTGQRLRLYGYT
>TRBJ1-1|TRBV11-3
ASSARTGRVETF
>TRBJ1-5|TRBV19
ASSIVKPWAGNQPQH
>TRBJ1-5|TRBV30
AWRNPGTFNQPQH
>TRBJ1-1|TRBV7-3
ASSSRGLTEAF
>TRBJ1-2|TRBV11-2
ASSLSRPGGAYGYT
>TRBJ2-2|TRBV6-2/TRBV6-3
ASRMSGGTNTGELF
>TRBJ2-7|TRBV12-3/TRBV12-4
ASRQLMEQY
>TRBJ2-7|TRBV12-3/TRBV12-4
ASSLSGVEQY
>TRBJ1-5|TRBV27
PRGVRQGEVVFHQPQH
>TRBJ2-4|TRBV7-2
ASSLSFAASGNIQY
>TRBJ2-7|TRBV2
ASREFQGDEQY
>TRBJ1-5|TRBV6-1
ASSKTGEGNQPQH
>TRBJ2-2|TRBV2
ASRATSGRTYTGELF
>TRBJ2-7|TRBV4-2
ASSQDLLGGPDEQY
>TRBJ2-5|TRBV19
ASSSGAGRETQY
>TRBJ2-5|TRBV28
ASSLWKKYQETQY
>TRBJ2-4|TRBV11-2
ASSLKGVSQNIQY
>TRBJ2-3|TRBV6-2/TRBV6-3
ASRNQDRDTQY
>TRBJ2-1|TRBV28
ASSYRAAHNEQF
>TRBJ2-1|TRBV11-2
ASSLVLAGGGEQF
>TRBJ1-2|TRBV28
TSGLGTGKYGYT
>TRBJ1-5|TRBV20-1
SARSMGSNQPQH
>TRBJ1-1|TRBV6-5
ASNSGVYGTEAF
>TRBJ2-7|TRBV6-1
ASKGSSTGPRIVDEQY
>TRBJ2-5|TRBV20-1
SARDDRETQY
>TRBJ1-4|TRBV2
ASSEDQGREKLF
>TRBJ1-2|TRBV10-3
AISVTGQGTYGYT
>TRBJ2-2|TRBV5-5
ASSSYTGEPF
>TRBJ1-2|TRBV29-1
SVQGEPGGYT
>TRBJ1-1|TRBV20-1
SATTGGLSAEAF
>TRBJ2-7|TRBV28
ASSSPGGYEQY
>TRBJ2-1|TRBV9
ASSASGGLYNEQF
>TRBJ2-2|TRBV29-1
SALRTGELF
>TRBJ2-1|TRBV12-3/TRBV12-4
ASSWTSGEEQF
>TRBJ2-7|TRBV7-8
ASSLPEAPYEQY
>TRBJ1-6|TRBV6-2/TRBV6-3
ASSYAGRRSPLH
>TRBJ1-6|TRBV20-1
SASSVLANNSPLH
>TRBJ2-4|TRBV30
AWKGLAGGGDIQY
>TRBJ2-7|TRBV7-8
ASSLALQAYEQY
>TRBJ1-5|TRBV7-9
ASSDDRGGNQPQH
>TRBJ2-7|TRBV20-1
SAPPGTPGSYEQY
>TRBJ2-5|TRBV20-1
SARAVNKGETQY
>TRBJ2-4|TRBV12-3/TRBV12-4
ASSSELAGGIAKNIQY